This T cell receptor beta chain is drawn from a study of technical replicates of blood from four donors. CDR1 is SGHDT and CDR2 is YYEEEE in the germline V gene. The V gene lost 2 bases and the J gene lost 10 bases, with 12 bases spanning the gap. CDR3 length: 13 amino acids. Repertoires were generated with immunoSEQ multiplex PCR, while TCRdb's copy carries only in-frame clones and drops some. This repertoire shows approximately 44,000 clones, about 96% found once; its top ten account for about 0.37%. Input material: T cells isolated from PBMCs. J is TRBJ1-4 and V is TRBV5-6; the D gene is possibly TRBD1 (5 bases). The receptor's source is a human donor in good health. The CDR3 is CASSLREGAKLFF. The CDR3 nucleotides are TGTGCCAGCAGCTTAAGAGAAGGGGCAAAACTGTTTTTT.